A single sample gave rise to the 31 T cell receptor beta chains below, sequenced in a study of early T cells in non-severe SARS-CoV-2 infection. TCRdb ran MiXCR on the 5' RACE reads and lists one entry per CDR3 protein. This sample carries more than 40,000 distinct CDR3 sequences, roughly 7% of them seen once, and the ten largest clones take 6.5% to 9.5%. Sequences were obtained from whole blood. These receptor sequences come from an adult who was a healthcare worker with PCR-confirmed SARS-CoV-2 infection or an uninfected control (not recorded which).

In its sample, this clonotype was seen many times. V usage is TRBV12-5 and J usage is TRBJ1-1; D unclear. Germline CDR1 and CDR2: LGHNT and FRNRAP. V shed 5 bases and J shed 3 bases, with 7 bases lying between them. The CDR3 loop spans 12 amino acids. CDR3 nucleotides: TGTGCTAGTGGTAATAGGGACACTGAAGCTTTCTTT. Encoded protein: CASGNRDTEAFF.

The chain is built from TRBV4-3 and TRBJ2-7; 8 nucleotides agree with TRBD1. The CDR3 has 16 amino acids. The ends lost 4 bases at V and 0 bases at J; junction bases unmatched: 8. Germline-derived CDR1 and CDR2 are LGHNA and YSLEER. The CDR3 is CASSLEPGQASYEQYF. In nucleotides, the CDR3 is TGCGCCAGCAGCCTAGAACCGGGACAGGCCTCCTACGAGCAGTACTTC.

This clonotype was counted ten times or more. The rearrangement joins TRBV30 to TRBJ1-2, with TRBD1 matching 9 bases. CDR1 GTSNPN and CDR2 SVGIG come from the germline V gene (reference sequence). The junction had 13 bases not matched to a gene; V was cut back by 2 bases and J by 6 bases. CDR3 length: 16 residues. The CDR3 sequence is CAWSSPRGQGVDGYTF. The CDR3 region has the DNA TGTGCCTGGAGTTCTCCCCGGGGACAGGGAGTCGATGGCTACACCTTC.

This clonotype occurred a few times. This chain connects TRBV28 to TRBJ1-1; D remains unclear. Germline V CDR1 and CDR2: MDHEN, SYDVKM. V lost 6 bases and J 4 bases, leaving 18 bases between the germline ends. The CDR3 runs 15 residues. CDR3 protein: CASSRPLGATTEAFF. The CDR3 region has the DNA TGTGCCAGCAGCCGACCCTTAGGCGCTACCACTGAAGCTTTCTTT.

Many counts were recorded for this clonotype. This chain uses TRBV4-3 with TRBJ1-6; D possibly corresponds to TRBD1 (5 bases). CDR3 length equals 15 residues. Trimming took 4 bases from V and 7 from J, leaving 14 bases between them. CDR1 LGHNA and CDR2 YSLEER come from the germline V gene. CDR3 coding DNA: TGCGCCAGCAGCCCCCTACAGGATGCAAATTCACCCCTCCACTTT. Protein: CASSPLQDANSPLHF.

This clonotype is medium-sized. This chain joins TRBV29-1 and TRBJ2-3, with D possibly being TRBD2 (5 bases). Between the trimmed V and J ends, which lost 3 bases and 2 bases, there was a span of 12 bases. The CDR3 is made up of 14 amino acids. The germline gives CDR1 SQVTM, CDR2 ANQGSEA. The CDR3 bases are TGCAGCGTTGATAACGGGGTTTCCACAGATACGCAGTATTTT. It yields the protein CSVDNGVSTDTQYF.

This clonotype was counted many times. The chain joins TRBV20-1 to TRBJ2-3, with TRBD2 identical over 11 bases. Germline assignment: CDR1 DFQATT and CDR2 SNEGSKA (reference sequence). V was pared by 1 base and J by 3 bases, with 9 bases of the junction left unmatched. The CDR3 totals 17 residues. The CDR3 coding sequence is TGCAGTGCTAGAGTTAGCGGGGGGGCAGGTGGAACAGATACGCAGTATTTT. The encoded protein is CSARVSGGAGGTDTQYF.

This clonotype occurred a few times. The chain is built from TRBV7-9 and TRBJ1-5; D is undetermined. Germline lookup yields CDR1 SEHNR and CDR2 FQNEAQ (reference sequence). The ends were cut back, 1 base at V and 9 bases at J, with 13 bases in the middle. CDR3 length: 14 amino acids. CDR3 in amino acids: CASSLGGFGRPQHF. The CDR3 region has the DNA TGTGCCAGCAGCTTAGGAGGGTTTGGGCGGCCCCAGCATTTT.

The table lists this clonotype with many counts. The rearrangement links TRBV30 to TRBJ1-2; no definite D call. V was pared by 0 bases and J by 0 bases, with 11 bases between. The CDR3 runs 15 residues. Per germline, CDR1 GTSNPN and CDR2 SVGIG (reference sequence). The CDR3 bases are TGTGCCTGGAGTGTAACTGGGATAACTAACTATGGCTACACCTTC. As protein: CAWSVTGITNYGYTF.

Ten or more counts support this clonotype. This chain's CDR3 is CASSVGVQHNEQFF. CDR3 sequence (DNA): TGTGCCAGCAGCGTAGGGGTGCAGCACAATGAGCAGTTCTTC. The J gene is TRBJ2-1, the V gene TRBV9; no definite D call. CDR3 length: 14 amino acids. Per the germline V gene, CDR1 is SGDLS and CDR2 is YYNGEE. With 0 bases removed from V and 5 bases from J, the gap between germline ends came to 9 bases.

The V and J genes are TRBV5-6 and TRBJ1-2; 8 bases are shared with TRBD1. This CDR3 contains 17 residues. J lost 1 base, V lost 5 bases, and 13 bases had no gene match. Germline V CDR1 and CDR2: SGHDT, YYEEEE. The CDR3 coding sequence is TGTGCCAGCAGTCCAGCGGGGACAGGCCCTCTTAACTATGGCTACACCTTC. Translated, it gives CASSPAGTGPLNYGYTF.

This chain joins TRBV5-1 and TRBJ2-7; 9 nucleotides agree with TRBD1. CDR3 size: 13 residues. V was clipped by 8 bases and J by 5 bases; unmatched bases: 8. From germline, CDR1 is SGHRS and CDR2 YFSETQ. CDR3 loop: CASNAQGANEQYF. The DNA for the CDR3 is TGCGCCAGTAATGCACAGGGGGCTAACGAGCAGTACTTC. Variable domain in full (rest from reference TRBV5-1 and TRBJ2-7): KAGVTQTPRYLIKTRGQQVTLSCSPISGHRSVSWYQQTPGQGLQFLFEYFSETQRNKGNFPGRFSGRQFSNSRSEMNVSTLELGDSALYLCASNAQGANEQYFGPGTRLTVT.

In its sample, this clonotype was seen many times. The chain is built from TRBV20-1 and TRBJ1-5; possibly TRBD1 for D (5 bases). The germline V and J ends were trimmed by 6 bases and 2 bases, with 17 bases remaining between them. The CDR3 is made up of 15 amino acids. Germline CDR1 DFQATT, CDR2 SNEGSKA (reference sequence). The CDR3 here is CSAFEAGGGNQPQHF. The DNA of the CDR3 is TGCAGTGCCTTCGAGGCTGGGGGAGGCAATCAGCCCCAGCATTTT.

This clonotype has at least ten counts. Its ends do not fully match the called genes, so a read error is possible. This chain links TRBV5-4 with TRBJ1-1, with TRBD1 as a possible D gene (6 bases). This CDR3 region has 15 residues. Per germline, CDR1 SGHNT and CDR2 YYREEE (reference sequence). CDR3 coding DNA: TGTGCCAGTCTCGGCGGGGGGCGAATGAACACTGAAGCTTTTTTT. Translated, it gives CASLGGGRMNTEAFF.

Many counts were recorded for this clonotype. The chain joins TRBV6-2 or TRBV6-3 to TRBJ2-1; 7 nucleotides agree with TRBD2. Germline V gene sequence: CDR1 MNHEY, CDR2 SVGEGT. V gave up 1 base and J gave up 8 bases; unmatched junction bases: 5. The CDR3 length is 14 residues. The CDR3 DNA sequence: TGTGCCAGCAGTTACTTAAAGCGGGGTCATGAGCAGTTCTTC. Translation: CASSYLKRGHEQFF.

Points on this clonotype: This may arise from a read error, as a much more abundant clone is one base away. The chain recombines TRBV4-3 with TRBJ2-3; 8 bases line up with TRBD2. This CDR3 has 17 amino acids. Germline V gene sequence: CDR1 LGHNA, CDR2 YSLEER. Trimming took 0 bases from V and 2 from J; bases not matched to a gene: 7. CDR3 sequence: CASSQDSGISLTDTQYF. Written as DNA, the CDR3 is TGCGCCAGCAGCCAAGATAGCGGGATTAGCCTCACAGATACGCAGTATTTT.

The sample holds many counts of this clonotype. The CDR3 bases are TGCGCCAGCAGCCTACCCGAAGGGCAGGGAGCAACTGAAGCTTTCTTT. It specifies CASSLPEGQGATEAFF. This chain connects TRBV4-1 to TRBJ1-1; a weak D match, TRBD1 (5 bases). This CDR3 region has 16 residues. Germline assignment: CDR1 MGHRA and CDR2 YSYEKL. The germline V and J ends were trimmed by 4 bases and 5 bases, with 20 bases remaining between them.

There are a few counts of this clonotype. V and J are TRBV7-2 and TRBJ1-6; D is possibly TRBD1 (6 bases). Trimming shortened V by 3 bases and J by 7 bases, and 16 bases separated the two germline ends. The CDR3 loop spans 16 amino acids. Germline V gene sequence: CDR1 SGHTA, CDR2 FQGNSA. CDR3 loop: CASSFLGAGINSPLHF. The DNA of the CDR3 is TGTGCCAGCAGCTTCTTGGGGGCAGGGATAAATTCACCCCTCCACTTT.

This clonotype was recorded at least ten times. V and J are TRBV20-1 and TRBJ2-5; 7 bases fit TRBD1. Germline loops: CDR1 DFQATT, CDR2 SNEGSKA (reference sequence). Losses at the gene ends were 4 bases for V and 4 bases for J; bases not matched to a gene: 6. The CDR3 contains 13 residues. CDR3 sequence reads: CSAIVRGRETQYF. CDR3 coding DNA: TGCAGTGCTATTGTCAGGGGGAGAGAGACCCAGTACTTC.

The chain combines TRBV29-1 with TRBJ1-2; 7 nucleotides align to TRBD1. Germline V CDR1 and CDR2: SQVTM, ANQGSEA. V lost 3 bases and J lost 7; bases outside the gene matches: 8. The CDR3 length is 13 residues. The DNA for the CDR3 is TGCAGCGTTGATCTCACCTACAGGGGTGGCTACACCTTC. Its translation: CSVDLTYRGGYTF.

This clonotype was recorded at least ten times. The chain has TRBV29-1 and TRBJ2-7; D uncertain. Trimming took off 5 bases at V and 0 bases at J, with 11 bases between the two ends. The V gene's germline CDR1 is SQVTM and CDR2 ANQGSEA. The length of the CDR3 is 13 residues. The CDR3 region is CSVSKAISYEQYF. The CDR3 DNA reads TGCAGCGTTTCGAAGGCGATCTCCTACGAGCAGTACTTC.

This clonotype was recorded many times. The chain couples TRBV27 to TRBJ2-2; 8 nucleotides line up with TRBD2. This CDR3 contains 14 residues. Germline lookup yields CDR1 MNHEY and CDR2 SMNVEV (reference sequence). With V trimmed by 6 bases and J by 7 bases, 7 bases remained unmatched. Here the CDR3 DNA reads TGTGCCAGCAGCGTACTAGCGGAGGGCGGGGAGCTGTTTTTT. It codes for CASSVLAEGGELFF.

This clonotype showed up just once. A single base separates this from a much larger clone, so it may be a read error. The rearrangement links TRBV27 to TRBJ2-3; D unclear. Per germline, CDR1 MNHEY and CDR2 SMNVEV (reference sequence). This CDR3 is built from 14 residues. CDR3 sequence (DNA): TGTGCCAACAGTTTTGGTCTAGGTGGCGATACGCAGTATTTT. It encodes CANSFGLGGDTQYF.

This clonotype was seen at least ten times. This chain connects TRBV27 to TRBJ2-7, with D maybe TRBD1 (5 bases). The germline V and J ends were trimmed by 3 bases and 6 bases, with 12 bases remaining between them. CDR1 is MNHEY and CDR2 is SMNVEV in the germline V gene (reference sequence). CDR3 size: 13 residues. Here the CDR3 DNA reads TGTGCCAGCAGTTTGTTCATAAGGGGCGAGCAGTACTTC. It yields the protein CASSLFIRGEQYF.

In its sample, this clonotype was seen many times. The rearrangement uses TRBV11-2 and TRBJ1-1, with a weak D call TRBD1 (5 bases). This CDR3 spans 16 amino acids. V shed 2 bases and J shed 6 bases, with 19 bases lying between them. The V gene's germline CDR1 is SGHAT and CDR2 FQNNGV. CDR3 DNA sequence: TGTGCCAGCAGCTTATGGGAGGGACCCGTGTTCGCTGAAGCTTTCTTT. Amino acid sequence: CASSLWEGPVFAEAFF.

This clonotype was observed at least ten times. The V and J genes are TRBV3-1 and TRBJ2-3; no definite D call. V lost 2 bases to trimming and J lost 1 base, with 10 bases between them. CDR3 length: 15 amino acids. CDR1 and CDR2 (germline): LGHDT, YNNKEL (reference sequence). CDR3 nucleotide sequence: TGTGCCAGCAGCCAATTCCGCGTCGGCACAGATACGCAGTATTTT. Translated: CASSQFRVGTDTQYF.

The CDR3 loop reads CASSERVKGPFMNTEAFF. As DNA, the CDR3 is TGTGCCAGCAGTGAAAGGGTAAAGGGACCCTTTATGAACACTGAAGCTTTCTTT. The rearrangement joins TRBV2 to TRBJ1-1; possibly TRBD1 for D (5 bases). The CDR3 loop spans 18 amino acids. Trimming took 2 bases from V and 0 from J, leaving 19 bases between them. Looked up from germline, CDR1 is SNHLY and CDR2 is FYNNEI. Full variable domain (rest looked up from reference TRBV2 and TRBJ1-1): EPEVTQTPSHQVTQMGQEVILRCVPISNHLYFYWYRQILGQKVEFLVSFYNNEISEKSEIFDDQFSVERPDGSNFTLKIRSTKLEDSAMYFCASSERVKGPFMNTEAFFGQGTRLTVV.

The sample holds many counts of this clonotype. The V call is TRBV10-3, the J call TRBJ1-5; TRBD1 matches at 7 bases. CDR1 is ENHRY, CDR2 SYGVKD, per germline. This CDR3 spans 15 amino acids. The J segment lost 5 bases and the V segment lost 3 bases, leaving 7 bases of the junction unmatched. In DNA form, the CDR3 reads TGTGCCATCAGTGATTTAGGGGGCTTCGATCAGCCCCAGCATTTT. It translates to CAISDLGGFDQPQHF.

This chain uses TRBV7-2 with TRBJ1-2; tentatively, D is TRBD1 (6 bases). Germline loops: CDR1 SGHTA, CDR2 FQGNSA. Trimming removed 1 base at V and 5 bases at J, with 17 bases between. The CDR3 has 16 amino acids. Here the CDR3 reads CASSLGTALGRYGYTF. The CDR3, as DNA: TGTGCCAGCAGCTTAGGGACAGCGTTGGGTCGTTATGGCTACACCTTC.

This clonotype occurred a few times. The chain carries TRBV6-1 and TRBJ2-6, with D maybe TRBD1 (6 bases). Germline values: CDR1 MNHNS, CDR2 SASEGT. The CDR3 runs to 17 residues. Trimming removed 4 bases from V and 0 bases from J, with 13 bases in between. The DNA for the CDR3 is TGTGCCAGCAGTGTGGGGACACTGAGCTCTGGGGCCAACGTCCTGACTTTC. Protein product: CASSVGTLSSGANVLTF.

The chain links TRBV11-2 to TRBJ1-2; no clear D gene. This CDR3 is built from 15 residues. Germline V gene data show CDR1 as SGHAT and CDR2 as FQNNGV. Trimming shortened V by 6 bases and J by 3 bases, and 17 bases separated the two germline ends. The CDR3 spells CASSTRPRADYGYTF. DNA of the CDR3: TGTGCCAGCAGTACCCGTCCACGGGCGGACTATGGCTACACCTTC.